These T cell receptor beta chains were read from a single sample in a study of cytomegalovirus exposure and HLA in healthy donors. Profiling relied on immunoSEQ multiplex PCR, and the TCRdb table lists in-frame clones only, not all of them. This table has approximately 140,000 clones, more than 65% appearing once. Sequenced: PBMCs. The receptor set was obtained from a man aged 50-60 years in good health and CMV-seropositive. Both conserved end residues are part of each CDR3. D genes are given only for firm matches. Not all rows give a size; the values are once, few, many and, for expanded clones, a class.

v_call: TRBV6-1
d_call: -
clone_size: few
cdr3_length: 13
j_call: TRBJ2-7
cdr3_aa: CASIAGTRREQYF
cdr3_nt: TGTGCCAGCATCGCCGGGACAAGGCGCGAGCAGTACTTC

v_call: TRBV18
d_call: TRBD2
clone_size: -
cdr3_length: 13
j_call: TRBJ2-7
cdr3_aa: CASSPASGYEQYF
cdr3_nt: TGTGCCAGCTCACCAGCTAGCGGCTACGAGCAGTACTTC

v_call: TRBV4-1
d_call: -
clone_size: -
cdr3_length: 11
j_call: TRBJ2-1
cdr3_aa: CASSPGGEQFF
cdr3_nt: TGCGCCAGCAGCCCCGGGGGTGAGCAGTTCTTC

v_call: TRBV7-9
d_call: TRBD1
clone_size: once
cdr3_length: 16
j_call: TRBJ1-2
cdr3_aa: CASSYYRGTGESGYTF
cdr3_nt: TGTGCCAGCAGCTACTATCGGGGGACAGGGGAAAGTGGCTACACCTTC

v_call: TRBV7-9
d_call: TRBD1
clone_size: -
cdr3_length: 19
j_call: TRBJ1-3
cdr3_aa: CASSTLPGTGVFSGNTIYF
cdr3_nt: TGTGCCAGCAGCACACTTCCCGGGACAGGGGTTTTCTCTGGAAACACCATATATTTT

v_call: TRBV27
d_call: TRBD1
clone_size: -
cdr3_length: 13
j_call: TRBJ2-7
cdr3_aa: CASTGGGPYEQYF
cdr3_nt: TGTGCCAGCACAGGGGGCGGACCCTACGAGCAGTACTTC

v_call: TRBV6-1
d_call: TRBD2
clone_size: once
cdr3_length: 16
j_call: TRBJ2-5
cdr3_aa: CASSEALGLEQETQYF
cdr3_nt: TGTGCCAGCAGTGAAGCGCTAGGACTAGAGCAAGAGACCCAGTACTTC

v_call: TRBV5-6
d_call: -
clone_size: -
cdr3_length: 13
j_call: TRBJ2-7
cdr3_aa: CASSLGAGYEQYF
cdr3_nt: TGTGCCAGCAGCTTGGGGGCAGGTTACGAGCAGTACTTC

v_call: TRBV2
d_call: TRBD1
clone_size: -
cdr3_length: 15
j_call: TRBJ2-1
cdr3_aa: CASSAQGVNYNEQFF
cdr3_nt: TGTGCCAGCAGTGCCCAGGGGGTAAACTACAATGAGCAGTTCTTC

v_call: TRBV5-1
d_call: -
clone_size: -
cdr3_length: 15
j_call: TRBJ2-7
cdr3_aa: CASSLGGGHTYEQYF
cdr3_nt: TGCGCCAGCAGCTTGGGCGGGGGACACACCTACGAGCAGTACTTC

v_call: TRBV25-1
d_call: TRBD1
clone_size: -
cdr3_length: 15
j_call: TRBJ1-1
cdr3_aa: CASIGQGGLGTEAFF
cdr3_nt: TGTGCCAGCATCGGTCAGGGGGGCTTGGGGACTGAAGCTTTCTTT

v_call: TRBV2
d_call: TRBD1
clone_size: -
cdr3_length: 14
j_call: TRBJ1-3
cdr3_aa: CASRGGTGGNTIYF
cdr3_nt: TGTGCCAGCAGAGGCGGGACAGGGGGAAACACCATATATTTT

v_call: TRBV5-1
d_call: TRBD1
clone_size: -
cdr3_length: 14
j_call: TRBJ2-7
cdr3_aa: CASRGGQDSYEQYF
cdr3_nt: TGCGCCAGCAGGGGTGGACAGGACTCCTACGAGCAGTACTTC